Below are 13 T cell receptor beta chains sequenced from a single sample in a study of OX40 agonist ivuxolimab in advanced cancers. The library was built by means of the immunoSEQ multiplex PCR assay. TCRdb took over this immuneACCESS table, retaining in-frame rearrangements with V and J assigned. Such tables are incomplete; in checked studies, under half of the missing clones stem from an unresolved V gene, and the remainder is unexplained. The sample records 65,000 to 80,000 clones, about 90% of which are singletons. Clones ranked in the top ten supply around 0.31% of the sample. The material was CD4+ or CD8+ T cells sorted from blood, obtained in a trial of the OX40 agonist ivuxolimab. The receptors were sampled from an adult with an advanced solid tumor such as melanoma, head and neck, liver or kidney cancer.

Note on this clone: The sample holds other DNA sequences that translate to the same CDR3. The genes are TRBV19 and TRBJ1-1; D is perhaps TRBD1 (5 bases). V gave up 1 base and J gave up 1 base, with 7 bases separating them. In germline, CDR1 is LNHDA, CDR2 SQIVND (reference sequence). The CDR3 spans 14 residues. The CDR3 sequence: CASSIGGANTEAFF. In nucleotides, the CDR3 is TGTGCCAGTAGTATAGGAGGGGCGAACACTGAAGCTTTCTTT.

The chain has TRBV5-1 and TRBJ1-1; D uncertain. The germline V gene encodes CDR1 SGHRS and CDR2 YFSETQ. V lost 2 bases and J 4 bases, leaving 12 bases between the germline ends. The length of the CDR3 is 14 residues. CDR3 amino acids: CASSFDGEGTEAFF. The CDR3 DNA is TGCGCCAGCAGCTTCGACGGGGAGGGCACTGAAGCTTTCTTT.

The V call is TRBV6-5, the J call TRBJ1-1; 9 bases match TRBD1. The length of the CDR3 is 13 residues. Losses at the gene ends were 4 bases for V and 9 bases for J; bases not matched to a gene: 6. CDR1 and CDR2 from the germline V gene are MNHEY and SVGAGI. DNA of the CDR3: TGTGCCAGCAGTTTGACCGACAGGGGGAAAGCTTTCTTT. It translates to CASSLTDRGKAFF.

The chain carries TRBV7-8 and TRBJ2-1; 12 bases are shared with TRBD2. V dropped 5 bases and J dropped 13; count of bases not matched to a gene: 15. Germline values: CDR1 SGHVS, CDR2 FQNEAQ. This CDR3 spans 16 amino acids. The CDR3 here is CASSDSRLAGVVIQFF. The CDR3 DNA follows: TGTGCCAGCAGCGATTCAAGACTAGCGGGAGTGGTGATTCAGTTCTTC.

This clone appeared a few times. The V and J genes are TRBV30 and TRBJ2-2, with 14 bases aligning to TRBD2. This CDR3 comprises 19 residues. The ends lost 5 bases at V and 0 bases at J; junction bases unmatched: 11. The germline CDR1 and CDR2 sequences are GTSNPN and SVGIG (reference sequence). CDR3 sequence (DNA): TGTGCCTGGCCCATCCTGGGACTAGCGGGAGCGTCGAACACCGGGGAGCTGTTTTTT. Its protein product is CAWPILGLAGASNTGELFF.

This clone occurred once. The gene calls are TRBV6-5 and TRBJ2-1; TRBD2 matches at 9 bases. This CDR3 region has 15 residues. CDR1 and CDR2 from the germline V gene are MNHEY and SVGAGI. J was trimmed by 4 bases and V by 6 bases; bases with no gene match: 7. The CDR3 bases are TGTGCCAGCAGGATAGCGGGAGCATCTTACAATGAGCAGTTCTTC. It yields the protein CASRIAGASYNEQFF.

The chain uses TRBV5-1 and TRBJ2-3; 12 bases are shared with TRBD2. Trimming cost V 7 bases and J 4 bases; bases outside gene matches: 4. The CDR3 extends over 14 amino acids. The germline V gene encodes CDR1 SGHRS and CDR2 YFSETQ. The CDR3: CASQGLAGSDTQYF. CDR3 bases: TGCGCCAGCCAAGGACTAGCGGGATCAGATACGCAGTATTTT.

This clone has a single count. The V gene is TRBV19, the J gene TRBJ1-4; a weak D match, TRBD1 (5 bases). CDR1 and CDR2 (germline): LNHDA, SQIVND (reference sequence). Trimming cost V 3 bases and J 5 bases, with 7 bases left between them. The CDR3 length is 13 residues. CDR3 amino acids: CASSMQGNEKLFF. Written as DNA, the CDR3 is TGTGCCAGTAGTATGCAGGGAAATGAAAAACTGTTTTTT. Variable domain in full (rest from reference TRBV19 and TRBJ1-4): DGGITQSPKYLFRKEGQNVTLSCEQNLNHDAMYWYRQDPGQGLRLIYYSQIVNDFQKGDIAEGYSVSREKKESFPLTVTSAQKNPTAFYLCASSMQGNEKLFFGSGTQLSVL.

The genes are TRBV5-4 and TRBJ1-3; weak D call: TRBD1 (6 bases). Trimming pared 4 bases from V and 2 bases from J, leaving 16 bases between. This CDR3 spans 16 amino acids. The germline gives CDR1 SGHNT, CDR2 YYREEE (reference sequence). CDR3 bases: TGTGCCAGCAGCAAACAACAGGGAGACGCTGGAAACACCATATATTTT. It is translated as CASSKQQGDAGNTIYF.

The V call is TRBV5-1, the J call TRBJ2-6; no firm D call. This CDR3 is 19 amino acids long. The ends were cut back, 4 bases at V and 0 bases at J, with 20 bases in the middle. Per the germline V gene, CDR1 is SGHRS and CDR2 is YFSETQ. CDR3 residues: CASSVLDGARSSGANVLTF. The CDR3, as DNA: TGCGCCAGCAGCGTCTTAGACGGTGCTCGAAGCTCTGGGGCCAACGTCCTGACTTTC.

V is TRBV5-4 and J is TRBJ2-1; 9 bases line up with TRBD1. V trimming: 4 bases; J trimming: 8 bases; junction bases outside the gene matches: 19. The CDR3 spans 18 residues. Germline V gene lookup returns CDR1 SGHNT and CDR2 YYREEE (reference sequence). As DNA, the CDR3 is TGTGCCAGCAGCATAGAGGCCGGGACAGGGACTTATGTGGATGAGCAGTTCTTC. Translating it yields CASSIEAGTGTYVDEQFF.

This clone was observed a single time. The gene calls are TRBV14 and TRBJ2-2; D remains ambiguous. From germline, CDR1 is SGHDN and CDR2 FVKESK. The germline V and J ends were trimmed by 3 bases and 3 bases, with 11 bases remaining between them. CDR3 size: 15 residues. The CDR3 DNA follows: TGTGCCAGCAGCCAGCTGACTTCTTACACCGGGGAGCTGTTTTTT. Protein sequence: CASSQLTSYTGELFF.

V usage is TRBV19 and J usage is TRBJ2-7; D tentatively fits TRBD1 or TRBD2 (5 bases each). Germline V gene lookup returns CDR1 LNHDA and CDR2 SQIVND (reference sequence). This CDR3 has 15 residues. V was clipped by 3 bases and J by 4 bases, with 16 bases between them. The CDR3 loop reads CASSIQPGPLYEQYF. CDR3 sequence (DNA): TGTGCCAGTAGTATCCAGCCGGGACCGCTATACGAGCAGTACTTC. Complete variable domain (other parts from reference TRBV19 and TRBJ2-7): DGGITQSPKYLFRKEGQNVTLSCEQNLNHDAMYWYRQDPGQGLRLIYYSQIVNDFQKGDIAEGYSVSREKKESFPLTVTSAQKNPTAFYLCASSIQPGPLYEQYFGPGTRLTVT.